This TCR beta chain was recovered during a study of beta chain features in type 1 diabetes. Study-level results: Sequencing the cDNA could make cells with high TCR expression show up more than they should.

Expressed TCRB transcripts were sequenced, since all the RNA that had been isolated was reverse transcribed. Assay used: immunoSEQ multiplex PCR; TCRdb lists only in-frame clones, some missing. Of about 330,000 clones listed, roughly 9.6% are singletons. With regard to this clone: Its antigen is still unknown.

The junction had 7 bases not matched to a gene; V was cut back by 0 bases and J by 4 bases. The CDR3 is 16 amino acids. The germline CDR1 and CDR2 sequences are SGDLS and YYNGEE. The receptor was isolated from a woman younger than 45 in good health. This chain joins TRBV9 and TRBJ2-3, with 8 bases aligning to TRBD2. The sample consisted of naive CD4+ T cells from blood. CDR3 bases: TGTGCCAGCAGCGTAGGTCCCGGGAGGGCTTCAGATACGCAGTATTTT. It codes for CASSVGPGRASDTQYF.